The clone carrying this T cell receptor (beta chain) was seen repeatedly, ten times or more. MiXCR, applied by TCRdb to the RT-PCR reads, yields one record per CDR3 protein. The table shows approximately 720,000 distinct CDR3 sequences, with 14% occurring only once. Germline V lookup: CDR1 MNHNY, CDR2 SVGAGI (reference sequence). The length of the CDR3 is 13 residues. Trimming took off 2 bases at V and 4 bases at J, with 6 bases between the two ends. The TCR was taken from a female donor in good health, serving as a healthy control. The rearrangement joins TRBV6-6 to TRBJ2-1, with D perhaps matching TRBD1 (6 bases). Sequenced sample: memory CD4+ T cells from blood. The CDR3 reads CASSYGQYNEQFF. The CDR3 nucleotides are TGTGCCAGCAGTTACGGACAGTACAATGAGCAGTTCTTC.